The next 2 T cell receptor beta chains were all read from a single sample in a study of blood T cell repertoires in COVID-19. The protocol was immunoSEQ multiplex PCR, while the TCRdb copy is restricted to in-frame clones and leaves out a portion. The data show more than 400,000 clones, about 90% seen once. The sample consisted of PBMCs or T cells enriched from blood (not recorded which). The receptors were sampled from a woman in her late teens or twenties who had recovered from COVID-19.

The chain is built from TRBV18 and TRBJ2-5; maybe TRBD1 (5 bases). Germline CDR1 KGHSH, CDR2 LQKENI. The CDR3 is 14 amino acids. Trimming removed 3 bases from V and 0 bases from J, with 8 bases in between. CDR3 loop: CASSPDRHQETQYF. The CDR3 region has the DNA TGTGCCAGCTCACCCGACAGACACCAAGAGACCCAGTACTTC.

V is TRBV30 and J is TRBJ1-4; D may be TRBD1 (6 bases). Between the trimmed V and J ends, which lost 2 bases and 8 bases, there was a span of 15 bases. Germline CDR1 reads GTSNPN; CDR2 reads SVGIG (reference sequence). The CDR3 has 14 amino acids. The CDR3: CAWSSGTLGEKLFF. CDR3 bases: TGTGCCTGGAGTTCCGGGACATTGGGGGAAAAACTGTTTTTT. The full variable domain, with the rest looked up from reference TRBV30 and TRBJ1-4, is SQTIHQWPATLVQPVGSPLSLECTVEGTSNPNLYWYRQAAGRGLQLLFYSVGIGQISSEVPQNLSASRPQDRQFILSSKKLLLSDSGFYLCAWSSGTLGEKLFFGSGTQLSVL.